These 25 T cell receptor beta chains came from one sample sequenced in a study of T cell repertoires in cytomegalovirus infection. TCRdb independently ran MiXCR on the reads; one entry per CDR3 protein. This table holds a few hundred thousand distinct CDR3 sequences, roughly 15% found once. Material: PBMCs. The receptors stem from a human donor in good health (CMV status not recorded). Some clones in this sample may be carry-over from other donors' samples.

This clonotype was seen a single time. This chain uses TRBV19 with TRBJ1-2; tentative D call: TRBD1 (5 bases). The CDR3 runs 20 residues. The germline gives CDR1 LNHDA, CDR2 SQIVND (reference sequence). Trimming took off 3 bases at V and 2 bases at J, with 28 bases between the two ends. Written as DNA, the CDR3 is TGTGCCAGTAGTATTTTCCGGCCGCCCAGGGCATCGGTGCGGAACTATGGCTACACCTTC. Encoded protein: CASSIFRPPRASVRNYGYTF.

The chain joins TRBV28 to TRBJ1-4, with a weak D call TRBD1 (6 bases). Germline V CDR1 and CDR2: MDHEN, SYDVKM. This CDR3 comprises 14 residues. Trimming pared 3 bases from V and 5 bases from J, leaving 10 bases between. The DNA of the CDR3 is TGTGCCAGCAGTTTTGCAGGGGAGAATGAAAAACTGTTTTTT. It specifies CASSFAGENEKLFF.

The CDR3 DNA follows: TGCAGTGCAGTACAGGGGGCCTACGAGCAGTACTTC. Its protein product is CSAVQGAYEQYF. This chain joins TRBV20-1 and TRBJ2-7; 8 nucleotides match TRBD1. After removal of 6 bases from V and 2 bases from J, the junction contained 3 bases not matched to a gene. The V gene's germline CDR1 is DFQATT and CDR2 SNEGSKA (reference sequence). This CDR3 has 12 amino acids.

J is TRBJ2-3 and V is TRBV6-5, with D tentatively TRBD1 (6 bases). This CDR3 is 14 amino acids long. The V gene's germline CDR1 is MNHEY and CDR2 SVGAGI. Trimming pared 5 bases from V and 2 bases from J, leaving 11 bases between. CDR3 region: CASSPGQFTDTQYF. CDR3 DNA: TGTGCCAGCAGTCCGGGACAATTCACAGATACGCAGTATTTT.

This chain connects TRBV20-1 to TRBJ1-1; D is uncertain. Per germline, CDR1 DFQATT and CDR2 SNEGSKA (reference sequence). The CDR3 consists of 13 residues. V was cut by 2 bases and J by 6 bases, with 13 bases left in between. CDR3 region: CSARRAGSAEAFF. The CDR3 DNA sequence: TGCAGTGCTAGAAGGGCGGGGAGCGCTGAAGCTTTCTTT.

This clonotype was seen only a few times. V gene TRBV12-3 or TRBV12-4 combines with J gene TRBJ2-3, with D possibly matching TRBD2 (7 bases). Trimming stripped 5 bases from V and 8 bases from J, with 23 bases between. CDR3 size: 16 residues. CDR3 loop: CASSLPLAGEGGTQYF. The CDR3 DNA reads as TGTGCCAGCAGTCTCCCCCTGGCGGGGGAGGGGGGTACGCAGTATTTT.

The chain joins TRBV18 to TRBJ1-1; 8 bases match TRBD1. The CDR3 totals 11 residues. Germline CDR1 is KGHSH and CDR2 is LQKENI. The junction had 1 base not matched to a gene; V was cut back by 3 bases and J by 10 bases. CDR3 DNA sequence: TGTGCCAGCTCACCCAGGGGGCGAGCTTTCTTT. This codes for CASSPRGRAFF.

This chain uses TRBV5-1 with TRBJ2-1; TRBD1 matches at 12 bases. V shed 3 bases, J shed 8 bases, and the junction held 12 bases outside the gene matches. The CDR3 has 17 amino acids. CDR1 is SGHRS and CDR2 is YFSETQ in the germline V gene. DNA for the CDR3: TGCGCCAGCAGCTGGAAGACCGGGACAGGGGGCATCGATGAGCAGTTCTTC. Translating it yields CASSWKTGTGGIDEQFF.

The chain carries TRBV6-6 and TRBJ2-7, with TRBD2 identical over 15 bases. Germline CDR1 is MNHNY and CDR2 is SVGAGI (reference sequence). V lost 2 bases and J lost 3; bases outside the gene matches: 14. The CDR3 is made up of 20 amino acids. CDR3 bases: TGTGCCAGCAGTTACCGCACCGGGACTAGCGGGGGGCCGGTAAACTACGAGCAGTACTTC. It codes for CASSYRTGTSGGPVNYEQYF.

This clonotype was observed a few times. The CDR3 DNA is TGTGCCAGCAGTTTCAACACGGGGGTTGGTAATTCACCCCTCCACTTT. It yields the protein CASSFNTGVGNSPLHF. The V gene is TRBV6-1, the J gene TRBJ1-6; tentatively, D is TRBD1 (5 bases). The CDR3 covers 16 residues. V was pared by 5 bases and J by 6 bases, with 17 bases between. CDR1 and CDR2 from the germline V gene are MNHNS and SASEGT.

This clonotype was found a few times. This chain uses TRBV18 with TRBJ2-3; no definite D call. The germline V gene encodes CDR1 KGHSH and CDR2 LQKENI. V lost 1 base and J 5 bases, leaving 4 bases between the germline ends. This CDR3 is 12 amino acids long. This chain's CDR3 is CASSPRKDTQYF. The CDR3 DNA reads TGTGCCAGCTCACCACGCAAAGATACGCAGTATTTT.

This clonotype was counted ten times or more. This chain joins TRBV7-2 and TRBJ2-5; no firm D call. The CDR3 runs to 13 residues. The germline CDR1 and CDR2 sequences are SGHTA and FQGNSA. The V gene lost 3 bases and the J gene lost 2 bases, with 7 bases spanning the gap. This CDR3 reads CASSFVRQETQYF. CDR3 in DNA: TGTGCCAGCAGCTTTGTCAGGCAAGAGACCCAGTACTTC.

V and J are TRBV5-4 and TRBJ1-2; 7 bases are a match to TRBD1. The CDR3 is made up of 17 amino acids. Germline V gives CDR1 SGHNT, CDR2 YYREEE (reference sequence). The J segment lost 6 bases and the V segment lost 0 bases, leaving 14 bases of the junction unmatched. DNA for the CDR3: TGTGCCAGCAGCTTGGAGGGCAGGGGGTTTTCCATGGATGGCTACACCTTC. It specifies CASSLEGRGFSMDGYTF. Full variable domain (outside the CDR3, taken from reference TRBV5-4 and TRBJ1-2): ETGVTQSPTHLIKTRGQQVTLRCSSQSGHNTVSWYQQALGQGPQFIFQYYREEENGRGNFPPRFSGLQFPNYSSELNVNALELDDSALYLCASSLEGRGFSMDGYTFGSGTRLTVV.

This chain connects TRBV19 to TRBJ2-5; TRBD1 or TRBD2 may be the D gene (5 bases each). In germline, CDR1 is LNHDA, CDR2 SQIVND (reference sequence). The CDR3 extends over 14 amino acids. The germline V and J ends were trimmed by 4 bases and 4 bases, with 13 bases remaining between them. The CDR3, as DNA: TGTGCCAGTAGTACGTCCCAGGGACGAGAGACCCAGTACTTC. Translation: CASSTSQGRETQYF.

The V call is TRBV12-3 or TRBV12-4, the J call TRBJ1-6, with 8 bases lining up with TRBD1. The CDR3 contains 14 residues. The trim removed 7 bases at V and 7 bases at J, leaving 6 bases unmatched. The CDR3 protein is CASKNDRGNSPLHF. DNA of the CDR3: TGTGCCAGCAAAAACGACAGGGGAAATTCACCCCTCCACTTT.

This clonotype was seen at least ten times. The CDR3 loop is CASSLRQGSNEQFF. CDR3 DNA: TGTGCCAGCAGTTTACGCCAGGGATCCAATGAGCAGTTCTTC. This sequence joins TRBV12-3 or TRBV12-4 and TRBJ2-1, with D perhaps matching TRBD1 (5 bases). This CDR3 has 14 amino acids. The V end was cut by 2 bases, the J end by 6 bases, with 11 bases between.

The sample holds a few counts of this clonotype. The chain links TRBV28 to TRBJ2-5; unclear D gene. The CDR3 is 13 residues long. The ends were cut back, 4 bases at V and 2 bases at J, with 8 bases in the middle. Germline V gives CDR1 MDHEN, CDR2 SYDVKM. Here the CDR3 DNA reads TGTGCCAGCAGTTATGGCAGGCAAGAGACCCAGTACTTC. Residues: CASSYGRQETQYF.

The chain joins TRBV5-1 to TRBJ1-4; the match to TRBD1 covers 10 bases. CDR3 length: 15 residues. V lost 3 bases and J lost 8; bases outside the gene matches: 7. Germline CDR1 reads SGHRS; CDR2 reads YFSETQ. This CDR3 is CASSSTGQGVEKLFF. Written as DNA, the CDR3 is TGCGCCAGCAGCTCAACCGGACAGGGGGTCGAAAAACTGTTTTTT.

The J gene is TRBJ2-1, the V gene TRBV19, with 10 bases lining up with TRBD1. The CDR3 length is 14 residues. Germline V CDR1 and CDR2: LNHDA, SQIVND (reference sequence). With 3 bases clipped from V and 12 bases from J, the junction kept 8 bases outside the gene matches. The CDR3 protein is CASSIDGTGDRQFF. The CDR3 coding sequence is TGTGCCAGTAGTATCGATGGGACAGGGGACCGGCAGTTCTTC. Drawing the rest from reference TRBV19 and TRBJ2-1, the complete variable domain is DGGITQSPKYLFRKEGQNVTLSCEQNLNHDAMYWYRQDPGQGLRLIYYSQIVNDFQKGDIAEGYSVSREKKESFPLTVTSAQKNPTAFYLCASSIDGTGDRQFFGPGTRLTVL.

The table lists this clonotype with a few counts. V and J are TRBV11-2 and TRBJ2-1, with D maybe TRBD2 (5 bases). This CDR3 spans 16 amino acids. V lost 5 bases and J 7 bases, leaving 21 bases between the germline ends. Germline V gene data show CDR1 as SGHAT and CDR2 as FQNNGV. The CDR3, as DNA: TGTGCCAGCAGCCCGATCCGGAAGGGTACGGGGAATGAGCAGTTCTTC. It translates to CASSPIRKGTGNEQFF.

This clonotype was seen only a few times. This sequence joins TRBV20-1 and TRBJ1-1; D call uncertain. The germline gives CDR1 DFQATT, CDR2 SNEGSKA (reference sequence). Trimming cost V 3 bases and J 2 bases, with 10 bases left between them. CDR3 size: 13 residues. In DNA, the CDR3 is TGCAGTGCTAGGCGGAAGATAAACACTGAAGCTTTCTTT. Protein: CSARRKINTEAFF.

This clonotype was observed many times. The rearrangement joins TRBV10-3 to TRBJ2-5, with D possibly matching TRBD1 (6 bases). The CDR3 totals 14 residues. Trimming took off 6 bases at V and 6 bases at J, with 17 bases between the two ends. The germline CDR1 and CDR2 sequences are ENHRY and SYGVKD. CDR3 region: CAISDSTGAQTQYF. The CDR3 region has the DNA TGTGCCATCAGCGACTCGACAGGCGCCCAGACCCAGTACTTC.

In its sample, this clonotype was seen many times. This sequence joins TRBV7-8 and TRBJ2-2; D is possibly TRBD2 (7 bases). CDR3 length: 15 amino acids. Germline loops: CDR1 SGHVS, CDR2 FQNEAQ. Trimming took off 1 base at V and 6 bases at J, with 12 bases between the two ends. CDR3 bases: TGTGCCAGCAGCTTAGGAGGGGGGGGCGCCGGGGAGCTGTTTTTT. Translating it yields CASSLGGGGAGELFF.

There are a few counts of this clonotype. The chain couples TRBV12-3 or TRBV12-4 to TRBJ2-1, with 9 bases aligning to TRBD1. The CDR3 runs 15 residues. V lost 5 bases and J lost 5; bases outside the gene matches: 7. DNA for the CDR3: TGTGCCAGCAGTATCCGACAGGGGGTAAACAATGAGCAGTTCTTC. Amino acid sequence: CASSIRQGVNNEQFF.

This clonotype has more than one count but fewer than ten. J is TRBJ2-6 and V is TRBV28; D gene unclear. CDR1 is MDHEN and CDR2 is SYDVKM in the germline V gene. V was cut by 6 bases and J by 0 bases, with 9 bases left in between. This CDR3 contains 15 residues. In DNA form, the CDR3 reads TGTGCCAGCAGCGGTAAGGACTCTGGGGCCAACGTCCTGACTTTC. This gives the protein CASSGKDSGANVLTF. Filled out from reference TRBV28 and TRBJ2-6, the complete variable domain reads DVKVTQSSRYLVKRTGEKVFLECVQDMDHENMFWYRQDPGLGLRLIYFSYDVKMKEKGDIPEGYSVSREKKERFSLILESASTNQTSMYLCASSGKDSGANVLTFGAGSRLTVL.